The 27 T cell receptor beta chains below all came from one sample that was sequenced in a study of blood T cell repertoires in COVID-19. Profiling relied on immunoSEQ multiplex PCR, and the TCRdb table lists in-frame clones only, not all of them. In the table there are under 300,000 clones, approximately 86% of which are singletons. Sequencing input: peripheral blood. These receptors all come from a woman aged 70-85 years with active or convalescent COVID-19.

The V gene is TRBV5-1, the J gene TRBJ2-1; TRBD2 matches at 9 bases. Germline trimming cut 0 bases from V and 9 bases from J; bases unmatched to any gene: 4. Germline V lookup: CDR1 SGHRS, CDR2 YFSETQ. This CDR3 comprises 14 residues. The CDR3 nucleotides read TGCGCCAGCAGCTTGGCCGGCGGGAGGGGTGAGCAGTTCTTC. Residues: CASSLAGGRGEQFF.

A few counts support this clone. The rearrangement uses TRBV11-2 and TRBJ1-2; D uncertain. The V end was cut by 5 bases, the J end by 6 bases, with 10 bases between. The germline CDR1 and CDR2 sequences are SGHAT and FQNNGV. This CDR3 has 12 residues. The DNA for the CDR3 is TGTGCCAGCAGCCCCCGACGGGATGGCTACACCTTC. Translation gives CASSPRRDGYTF.

The chain combines TRBV5-4 with TRBJ2-1; 10 bases line up with TRBD2. Germline V lookup: CDR1 SGHNT, CDR2 YYREEE (reference sequence). This CDR3 contains 14 residues. With 10 bases clipped from V and 4 bases from J, the junction kept 8 bases outside the gene matches. CDR3 DNA sequence: TGTGCCGCCGAGTCTAGCGGGGGTTACAATGAGCAGTTCTTC. Residues: CAAESSGGYNEQFF.

V is TRBV12-3 or TRBV12-4 and J is TRBJ1-2; no clear D gene. The CDR3 is 12 residues long. Trimming took off 2 bases at V and 10 bases at J, with 11 bases between the two ends. The CDR3 is CASSLSRKDYTF. The DNA for the CDR3 is TGTGCCAGCAGTTTAAGCAGGAAGGACTACACCTTC.

The genes are TRBV4-2 and TRBJ2-3; TRBD2 agrees at 10 bases. The CDR3 length is 19 residues. V was pared by 0 bases and J by 0 bases, with 9 bases of the junction left unmatched. Germline CDR1 is LGHNA and CDR2 is YNFKEQ. The CDR3 is CASSQDLSGGAPSTDTQYF. The CDR3 DNA sequence: TGTGCCAGCAGCCAAGATCTAAGCGGGGGGGCCCCAAGCACAGATACGCAGTATTTT.

This clone has a single count. The V and J genes are TRBV4-2 and TRBJ1-5; TRBD1 might be the D (5 bases). V lost 1 base, J lost 7 bases, and 17 bases lay in between. Germline CDR1 and CDR2: LGHNA and YNFKEQ. The CDR3 is 16 residues long. CDR3 region: CASSQGDWGDRQPQHF. The CDR3 nucleotides are TGTGCCAGCAGCCAAGGGGACTGGGGCGACCGGCAGCCCCAGCATTTT.

J is TRBJ1-2 and V is TRBV4-2; 10 bases fit TRBD1. Trimming took 4 bases from V and 8 from J; bases not matched to a gene: 7. The V gene's germline CDR1 is LGHNA and CDR2 YNFKEQ. This CDR3 has 14 residues. The CDR3 spells CASSLWPGQGGYTF. CDR3 nucleotides: TGTGCCAGCAGCCTTTGGCCGGGACAGGGGGGCTACACCTTC.

V and J are TRBV7-8 and TRBJ1-1, with 7 bases that match TRBD1. This CDR3 spans 15 amino acids. The ends lost 3 bases at V and 7 bases at J; junction bases unmatched: 11. Germline V gene sequence: CDR1 SGHVS, CDR2 FQNEAQ. CDR3 nucleotides: TGTGCCAGCAGCTTTCCGACAGGGAGGACGAATGAAGCTTTCTTT. This encodes CASSFPTGRTNEAFF.

The V gene is TRBV29-1, the J gene TRBJ1-6, with unresolved D. CDR1 and CDR2 (germline): SQVTM, ANQGSEA. Trimming shortened V by 7 bases and J by 10 bases, and 23 bases separated the two germline ends. This CDR3 region has 15 residues. The CDR3 nucleotides read TGCAGCGCGGGAAAGCACAGAGGGCTAAGATCACCCCTCCACTTT. It is translated as CSAGKHRGLRSPLHF.

The chain is built from TRBV18 and TRBJ1-3; unclear D gene. CDR1 is KGHSH, CDR2 LQKENI, per germline. Trimming removed 5 bases at V and 1 base at J, with 12 bases between. This CDR3 spans 15 amino acids. CDR3 sequence (DNA): TGTGCCAGCTCAGCGGTCGACTCTTCTGGAAACACCATATATTTT. This sequence encodes CASSAVDSSGNTIYF. Variable domain in full (rest from reference TRBV18 and TRBJ1-3): NAGVMQNPRHLVRRRGQEARLRCSPMKGHSHVYWYRQLPEEGLKFMVYLQKENIIDESGMPKERFSAEFPKEGPSILRIQQVVRGDSAAYFCASSAVDSSGNTIYFGEGSWLTVV.

The CDR3 coding sequence is TGTGCCAGCAGCACCCCCGGGACAGGCGTTCTTGGCTACACCTTC. Encoded protein: CASSTPGTGVLGYTF. This sequence joins TRBV6-5 and TRBJ1-2, with 8 bases that match TRBD1. Germline assignment: CDR1 MNHEY and CDR2 SVGAGI. This CDR3 is built from 15 residues. Trimming took 6 bases from V and 7 from J; bases not matched to a gene: 13.

The rearrangement uses TRBV2 and TRBJ1-4; 8 bases match TRBD1. Looked up from germline, CDR1 is SNHLY and CDR2 is FYNNEI. The CDR3 runs to 14 residues. Germline trimming cut 10 bases from V and 4 bases from J; bases unmatched to any gene: 8. The DNA of the CDR3 is TGTGCCACAGACAGGGGTCCCCTTAATGAAAAACTGTTTTTT. Its translation: CATDRGPLNEKLFF. Complete variable domain (other parts from reference TRBV2 and TRBJ1-4): EPEVTQTPSHQVTQMGQEVILRCVPISNHLYFYWYRQILGQKVEFLVSFYNNEISEKSEIFDDQFSVERPDGSNFTLKIRSTKLEDSAMYFCATDRGPLNEKLFFGSGTQLSVL.

The V gene is TRBV6-5, the J gene TRBJ2-5; tentative D call: TRBD2 (5 bases). The CDR3 has 14 residues. Germline-derived CDR1 and CDR2 are MNHEY and SVGAGI. V was pared by 0 bases and J by 4 bases, with 9 bases between. The CDR3, as DNA: TGTGCCAGCAGTTACTCATTAGGGAGAGAGACCCAGTACTTC. Amino acids: CASSYSLGRETQYF.

CDR3 amino acids: CASSLTAGGPVGEKLFF. The CDR3 coding sequence is TGTGCCAGCAGCTTAACAGCCGGAGGACCTGTTGGTGAAAAACTGTTTTTT. The chain joins TRBV7-2 to TRBJ1-4; D ambiguous. Trimming pared 2 bases from V and 7 bases from J, leaving 20 bases between. Per germline, CDR1 SGHTA and CDR2 FQGNSA. The length of the CDR3 is 17 residues.

This chain links TRBV24-1 with TRBJ2-4, with 8 bases identical to TRBD1. The germline V gene encodes CDR1 KGHDR and CDR2 SFDVKD. Trimming at V came to 4 bases and at J to 7 bases, leaving 11 bases not matched to a gene. The CDR3 runs 16 residues. The CDR3 is CATSESRGQAWNIQYF. In DNA form, the CDR3 reads TGTGCCACCAGTGAAAGCCGGGGACAGGCATGGAACATTCAGTACTTC.

The CDR3 sequence: CASSYGIGFGVNQPQHF. The CDR3, as DNA: TGTGCCAGCAGTTACGGTATAGGTTTCGGGGTCAATCAGCCCCAGCATTTT. The chain has TRBV6-2 or TRBV6-3 and TRBJ1-5, with D hard to call. The CDR3 contains 17 residues. Germline V gives CDR1 MNHEY, CDR2 SVGEGT. V was trimmed by 2 bases and J by 3 bases, leaving 17 bases between them.

The V gene is TRBV6-6, the J gene TRBJ1-5; TRBD1 might be the D (5 bases). The CDR3 spans 14 residues. The V end was cut by 7 bases, the J end by 4 bases, with 14 bases between. CDR1 and CDR2 from the germline V gene are MNHNY and SVGAGI (reference sequence). This CDR3 is CASIFSGGNQPQHF. CDR3 DNA: TGTGCCAGCATCTTTTCCGGGGGGAATCAGCCCCAGCATTTT.

This chain connects TRBV27 to TRBJ2-7; a possible D gene is TRBD2 (6 bases). Per germline, CDR1 MNHEY and CDR2 SMNVEV (reference sequence). This CDR3 is built from 14 residues. Trimming left V 5 bases short and J 3 bases short, with 14 bases between. CDR3 sequence (DNA): TGTGCCAGCAGTCGAACCGGGACTCTCTACGAGCAGTACTTC. Protein product: CASSRTGTLYEQYF.

The chain recombines TRBV6-5 with TRBJ1-3; D not certain. Germline V CDR1 and CDR2: MNHEY, SVGAGI. This CDR3 has 11 residues. The V end was cut by 6 bases, the J end by 4 bases, with 4 bases between. The CDR3 region has the DNA TGTGCCAGCAGGGCCGGAAACACCATATATTTT. Protein sequence: CASRAGNTIYF.

V is TRBV5-4 and J is TRBJ2-7; the D is unclear. The CDR3 sequence is 12 residues long. Per germline, CDR1 SGHNT and CDR2 YYREEE (reference sequence). The germline V and J ends were trimmed by 9 bases and 0 bases, with 10 bases remaining between them. The CDR3 reads CAIPYSSYEQYF. In nucleotides, the CDR3 is TGTGCCATCCCTTATAGCTCCTACGAGCAGTACTTC.

J is TRBJ2-1 and V is TRBV29-1; D is possibly TRBD2 (6 bases). V was shortened by 7 bases and J by 8 bases, with 18 bases between the two germline ends. The germline V gene encodes CDR1 SQVTM and CDR2 ANQGSEA. The CDR3 loop spans 13 amino acids. CDR3 residues: CSANGGYVDEQFF. The CDR3 DNA reads as TGCAGCGCCAATGGGGGGTACGTCGATGAGCAGTTCTTC.

This clone was counted a few times. The chain recombines TRBV4-2 with TRBJ2-7, with 7 positions matching TRBD1. This CDR3 is 14 amino acids long. Germline loops: CDR1 LGHNA, CDR2 YNFKEQ. J gave up 7 bases and V 4 bases, and 10 bases lay outside the gene matches. The CDR3 region is CASSRRTGQGEQYF. In DNA form, the CDR3 reads TGTGCCAGCAGCCGCCGGACAGGTCAAGGAGAGCAGTACTTC.

The chain has TRBV6-2 or TRBV6-3 and TRBJ1-2; no definite D call. In germline, CDR1 is MNHEY, CDR2 SVGEGT. The CDR3 runs 13 residues. The ends were cut back, 2 bases at V and 8 bases at J, with 12 bases in the middle. The CDR3, as DNA: TGTGCCAGCAGTTACGGTCAGGCTGGCGGCTACACCTTC. The encoded protein is CASSYGQAGGYTF.

The chain employs TRBV14 and TRBJ2-1, with 8 nucleotides matching TRBD2. V lost 2 bases, J lost 12 bases, and 6 bases stayed unmatched. CDR1 and CDR2 (germline): SGHDN, FVKESK. The CDR3 is 13 residues long. The CDR3 sequence is CASSQLGSGGQFF. The CDR3 DNA follows: TGTGCCAGCAGCCAATTGGGGAGCGGGGGGCAGTTCTTC.

For the CDR3, the DNA is TGTGCCAGCAGCCACAGGGGGGGGTTCAATGAAAAACTGTTTTTT. Translated: CASSHRGGFNEKLFF. The chain joins TRBV7-8 to TRBJ1-4, with 8 bases identical to TRBD1. This CDR3 has 15 residues. Germline CDR1 and CDR2: SGHVS and FQNEAQ. Unmatched junction bases numbered 7, after V lost 5 bases and J lost 5 bases.

V gene TRBV5-1 combines with J gene TRBJ2-3; 8 bases are a match to TRBD2. The CDR3 runs to 14 residues. Germline V gives CDR1 SGHRS, CDR2 YFSETQ. J gave up 4 bases and V 4 bases, and 5 bases lay outside the gene matches. CDR3 coding DNA: TGCGCCAGCAGCGCCGGGGGGGCCGCAGATACGCAGTATTTT. Translation: CASSAGGAADTQYF.

The V and J genes are TRBV3-1 (or the pseudogene TRBV3-2) and TRBJ2-3, with 10 bases fitting TRBD2. CDR1 is LGHDT and CDR2 is YNNKEL in the germline V gene (reference sequence). There are 16 residues in the CDR3. V lost 4 bases and J lost 0; bases outside the gene matches: 4. The CDR3 region is CASSPSSGGSTDTQYF. DNA of the CDR3: TGTGCCAGCAGCCCCTCTAGCGGGGGAAGCACAGATACGCAGTATTTT.